This T cell receptor (beta chain) came from a study of vaccination and CD4 T cells after COVID-19. An Oncomine TCR Beta short-read assay was used to sequence the DNA from cultured CD4+ T cells. TCRdb redid the calling of the PCR reads with MiXCR, one entry per CDR3 protein. The sample shows around 20,000 distinct CDR3 sequences, roughly 40% of them seen only once. The treatment: 10-day PBMC culture with coronavirus spike peptide pools or control peptides (ViraFEST assay). Details on this clonotype: Its specificity is not known.

Trimming removed 1 base at V and 7 bases at J, with 8 bases between. The CDR3 covers 13 residues. CDR1 and CDR2 from the germline V gene are KGHSH and LQKENI. The J gene is TRBJ1-5, the V gene TRBV18; possible D gene TRBD1, 5 bases. Sequencing was performed on CD4+ T cells from blood, cultured in vitro, taken after SARS-CoV-2 vaccination. This TCR was sampled from a human donor who had recovered from COVID-19. CDR3 region: CASSPRGDQPQHF. Here the CDR3 DNA reads TGTGCCAGCTCACCACGGGGGGACCAGCCCCAGCATTTT.